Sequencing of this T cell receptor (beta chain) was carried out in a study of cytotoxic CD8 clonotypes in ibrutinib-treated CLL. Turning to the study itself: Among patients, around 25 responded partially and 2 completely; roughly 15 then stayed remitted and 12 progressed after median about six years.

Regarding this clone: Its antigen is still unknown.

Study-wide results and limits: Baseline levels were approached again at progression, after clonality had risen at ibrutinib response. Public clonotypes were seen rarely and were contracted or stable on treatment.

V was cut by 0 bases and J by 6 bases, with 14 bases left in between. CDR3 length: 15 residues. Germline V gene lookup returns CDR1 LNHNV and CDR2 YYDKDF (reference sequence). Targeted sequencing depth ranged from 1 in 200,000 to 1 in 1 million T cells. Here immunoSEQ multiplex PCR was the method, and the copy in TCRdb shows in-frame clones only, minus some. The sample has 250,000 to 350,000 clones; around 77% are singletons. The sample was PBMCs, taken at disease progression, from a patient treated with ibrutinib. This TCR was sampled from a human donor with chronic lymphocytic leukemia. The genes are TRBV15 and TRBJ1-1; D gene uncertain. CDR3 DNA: TGTGCCACCAGCAGAGATAAAAACGGAGGCTCTGAAGCTTTCTTT. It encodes CATSRDKNGGSEAFF.